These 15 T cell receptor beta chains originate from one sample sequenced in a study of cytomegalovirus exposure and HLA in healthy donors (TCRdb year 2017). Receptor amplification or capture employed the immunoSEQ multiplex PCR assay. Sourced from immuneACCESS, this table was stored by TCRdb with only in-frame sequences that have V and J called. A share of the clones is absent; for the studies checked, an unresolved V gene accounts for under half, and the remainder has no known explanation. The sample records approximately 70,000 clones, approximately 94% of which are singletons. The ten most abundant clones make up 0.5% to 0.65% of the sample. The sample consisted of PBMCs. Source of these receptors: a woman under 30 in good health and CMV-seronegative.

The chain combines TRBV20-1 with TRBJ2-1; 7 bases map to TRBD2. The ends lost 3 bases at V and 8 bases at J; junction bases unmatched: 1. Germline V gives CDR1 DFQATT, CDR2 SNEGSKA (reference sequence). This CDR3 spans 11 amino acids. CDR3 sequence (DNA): TGCAGTGCTAGCCGGGGGGATGAGCAGTTCTTC. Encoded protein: CSASRGDEQFF.

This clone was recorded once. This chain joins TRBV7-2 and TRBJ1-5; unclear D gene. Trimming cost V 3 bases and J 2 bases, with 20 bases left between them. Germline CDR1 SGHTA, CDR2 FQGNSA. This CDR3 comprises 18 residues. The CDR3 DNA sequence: TGTGCCAGCAGCTTCGGAGCTTCCATCTTGTCGGGCAATCAGCCCCAGCATTTT. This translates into CASSFGASILSGNQPQHF.

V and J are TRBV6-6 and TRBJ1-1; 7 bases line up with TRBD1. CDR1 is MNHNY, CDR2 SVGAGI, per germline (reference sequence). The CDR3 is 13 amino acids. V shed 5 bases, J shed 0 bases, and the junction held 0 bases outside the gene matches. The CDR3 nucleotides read TGTGCCAGCAGTGACAGGGTGAACACTGAAGCTTTCTTT. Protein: CASSDRVNTEAFF.

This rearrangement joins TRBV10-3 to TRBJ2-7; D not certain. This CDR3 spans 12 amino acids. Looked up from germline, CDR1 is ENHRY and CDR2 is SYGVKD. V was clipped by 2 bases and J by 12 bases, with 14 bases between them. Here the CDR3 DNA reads TGTGCCATCAGTGAGAACGCATTAGATCCGTACTTC. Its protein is CAISENALDPYF.

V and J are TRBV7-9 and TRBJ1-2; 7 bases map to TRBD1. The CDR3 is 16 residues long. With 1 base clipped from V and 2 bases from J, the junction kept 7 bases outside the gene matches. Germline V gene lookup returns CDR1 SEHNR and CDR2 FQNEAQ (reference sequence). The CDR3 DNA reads TGTGCCAGCAGCTTAGGGCCTAGGACAGGCAACTATGGCTACACCTTC. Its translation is CASSLGPRTGNYGYTF.

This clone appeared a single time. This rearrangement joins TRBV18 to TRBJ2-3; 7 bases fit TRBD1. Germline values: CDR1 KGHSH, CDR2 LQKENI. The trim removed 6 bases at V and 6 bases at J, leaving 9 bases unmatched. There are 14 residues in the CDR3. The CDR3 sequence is CASSWDSSRDTQYF. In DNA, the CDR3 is TGTGCCAGCTCCTGGGACAGTTCCAGGGATACGCAGTATTTT.

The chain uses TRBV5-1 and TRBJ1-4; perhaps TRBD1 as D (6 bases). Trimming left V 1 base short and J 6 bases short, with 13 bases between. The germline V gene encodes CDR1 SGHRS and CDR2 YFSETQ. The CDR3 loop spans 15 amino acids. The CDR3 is CASSLPGAPDEKLFF. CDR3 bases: TGCGCCAGCAGCTTGCCAGGGGCGCCGGATGAAAAACTGTTTTTT.

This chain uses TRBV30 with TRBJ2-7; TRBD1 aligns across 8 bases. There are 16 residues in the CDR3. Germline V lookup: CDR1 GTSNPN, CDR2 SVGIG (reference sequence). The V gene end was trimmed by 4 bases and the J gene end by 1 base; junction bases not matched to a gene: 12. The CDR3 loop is CAWTPLPGTGSYEQYF. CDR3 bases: TGTGCCTGGACTCCATTACCCGGGACAGGATCCTACGAGCAGTACTTC.

CDR3 in amino acids: CASSRDRGGQETQYF. The CDR3 DNA reads TGTGCCAGCAGTCGAGACAGGGGCGGCCAAGAGACCCAGTACTTC. The chain couples TRBV2 to TRBJ2-5; 8 bases are shared with TRBD1. The germline V gene has CDR1 SNHLY and CDR2 FYNNEI. V gave up 5 bases and J gave up 1 base; unmatched junction bases: 6. The CDR3 length is 15 residues.

The CDR3 nucleotides are TGTGCCTGGTCTGACAGGGACTATGGCTACACCTTC. It translates to CAWSDRDYGYTF. V and J are TRBV30 and TRBJ1-2, with TRBD1 identical over 7 bases. The V gene's germline CDR1 is GTSNPN and CDR2 SVGIG (reference sequence). With 5 bases clipped from V and 3 bases from J, the junction kept 3 bases outside the gene matches. The CDR3 contains 12 residues.

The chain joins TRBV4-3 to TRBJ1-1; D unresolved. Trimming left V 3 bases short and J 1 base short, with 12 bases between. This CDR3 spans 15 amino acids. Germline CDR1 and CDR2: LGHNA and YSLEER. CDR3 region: CASSQATRPNTEAFF. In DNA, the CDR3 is TGCGCCAGCAGCCAGGCGACAAGGCCGAACACTGAAGCTTTCTTT.

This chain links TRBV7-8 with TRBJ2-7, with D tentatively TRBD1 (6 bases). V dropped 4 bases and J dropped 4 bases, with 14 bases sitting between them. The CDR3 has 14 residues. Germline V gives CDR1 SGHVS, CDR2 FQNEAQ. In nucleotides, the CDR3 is TGTGCCAGCAGCTCTTCAGGACAGTTTTACGAGCAGTACTTC. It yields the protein CASSSSGQFYEQYF. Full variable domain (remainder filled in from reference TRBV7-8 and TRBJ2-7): GAGVSQSPRYKVAKRGQDVALRCDPISGHVSLFWYQQALGQGPEFLTYFQNEAQLDKSGLPSDRFFAERPEGSVSTLKIQRTQQEDSAVYLCASSSSGQFYEQYFGPGTRLTVT.

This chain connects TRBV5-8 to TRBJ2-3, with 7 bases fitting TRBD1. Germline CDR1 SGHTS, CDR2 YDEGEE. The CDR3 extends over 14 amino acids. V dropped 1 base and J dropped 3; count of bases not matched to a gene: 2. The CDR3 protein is CASSLYRGTDTQYF. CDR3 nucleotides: TGTGCCAGCAGCTTGTACAGGGGTACAGATACGCAGTATTTT.

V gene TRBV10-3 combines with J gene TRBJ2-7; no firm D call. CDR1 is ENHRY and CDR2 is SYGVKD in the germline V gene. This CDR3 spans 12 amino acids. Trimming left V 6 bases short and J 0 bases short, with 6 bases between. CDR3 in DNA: TGTGCCATCAGCATAGACTCCTACGAGCAGTACTTC. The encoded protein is CAISIDSYEQYF.

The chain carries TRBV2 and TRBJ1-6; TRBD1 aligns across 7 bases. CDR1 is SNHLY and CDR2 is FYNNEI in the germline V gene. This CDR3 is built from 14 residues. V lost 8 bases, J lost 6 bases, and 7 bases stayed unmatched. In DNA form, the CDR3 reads TGTGCCAGCTACAGGACAGGCCTTAATTCACCCCTCCACTTT. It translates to CASYRTGLNSPLHF.